The 27 T cell receptor beta chains listed next were all sequenced from one sample in a study of cytomegalovirus exposure and HLA in healthy donors. Repertoires were generated with immunoSEQ multiplex PCR, while TCRdb's copy carries only in-frame clones and drops some. Of 250,000 to 400,000 clones in the sample, 88% are singletons; the top ten hold over 0.9%. The sample was PBMCs. The receptors come from a man aged 25-45 years in good health and CMV-seronegative.

The chain is built from TRBV6-5 and TRBJ1-1; unclear D gene. The germline V gene encodes CDR1 MNHEY and CDR2 SVGAGI. The CDR3 extends over 14 amino acids. The V end was cut by 3 bases, the J end by 8 bases, with 16 bases between. The CDR3 DNA follows: TGTGCCAGCAGTTATCGAGCACTTCCCGAAGAAGCTTTCTTT. Translating gives CASSYRALPEEAFF.

This rearrangement joins TRBV29-1 to TRBJ2-1; 10 nucleotides agree with TRBD2. Germline V lookup: CDR1 SQVTM, CDR2 ANQGSEA. Trimming cost V 4 bases and J 9 bases; bases outside gene matches: 9. The CDR3 runs 14 residues. The CDR3 coding sequence is TGCAGCGTTGTTTCCAGCGGGGGGGATATTGAGCAGTTCTTC. It specifies CSVVSSGGDIEQFF.

The chain recombines TRBV19 with TRBJ1-6; 8 positions agree with TRBD1. CDR3 size: 16 residues. With V trimmed by 4 bases and J by 7 bases, 9 bases remained unmatched. Germline lookup yields CDR1 LNHDA and CDR2 SQIVND (reference sequence). CDR3 sequence reads: CASSRSRGLYNSPLHF. CDR3 bases: TGTGCCAGTAGTAGATCCAGGGGGCTTTACAATTCACCCCTCCACTTT.

The genes are TRBV4-1 and TRBJ2-5; D perhaps matches TRBD1 (5 bases). Per germline, CDR1 MGHRA and CDR2 YSYEKL. This CDR3 is 14 amino acids long. With 4 bases removed from V and 2 bases from J, the gap between germline ends came to 11 bases. CDR3 nucleotide sequence: TGCGCCAGCAGCCGAGACCCAGGGCAAGAGACCCAGTACTTC. Protein: CASSRDPGQETQYF.

This clone was detected only a few times. This chain uses TRBV6-5 with TRBJ1-6, with TRBD1 matching 7 bases. The CDR3 extends over 14 amino acids. With V trimmed by 6 bases and J by 7 bases, 6 bases remained unmatched. The germline V gene encodes CDR1 MNHEY and CDR2 SVGAGI. CDR3 region: CASSGQVLNSPLHF. In nucleotides, the CDR3 is TGTGCCAGCAGCGGACAGGTCTTAAATTCACCCCTCCACTTT.

In its sample, this clone was seen a few times. This sequence joins TRBV5-4 and TRBJ2-7; 11 nucleotides match TRBD1. The CDR3 is 14 amino acids. Germline V CDR1 and CDR2: SGHNT, YYREEE (reference sequence). V was clipped by 4 bases and J by 5 bases; unmatched bases: 5. CDR3 sequence reads: CASSHGQGAHEQYF. The CDR3 region has the DNA TGTGCCAGCAGCCACGGACAGGGGGCCCACGAGCAGTACTTC.

This clone has a single count. One junction end disagrees with the germline gene, perhaps due to a read error. This rearrangement joins TRBV18 to TRBJ1-5; 8 positions match TRBD1. CDR1 is KGHSH, CDR2 LQKENI, per germline. There are 15 residues in the CDR3. The CDR3 region is CASSPTGTGNQPQHF. The CDR3 nucleotides are TGTGCCAGCTCACCAACCGGGACAGGCAACCAGCCCCAGCATTTT.

Details on this clone: Other DNA sequences in this sample translate to the same CDR3. The V gene is TRBV4-1, the J gene TRBJ2-7; the D gene is possibly TRBD2 (5 bases). The V gene lost 1 base and the J gene lost 2 bases, with 12 bases spanning the gap. The CDR3 has 15 amino acids. CDR1 is MGHRA, CDR2 YSYEKL, per germline. This CDR3 is CASSQVSGETYEQYF. In DNA, the CDR3 is TGCGCCAGCAGCCAAGTCTCCGGGGAGACCTACGAGCAGTACTTC.

The V and J genes are TRBV4-1 and TRBJ2-7, with TRBD2 identical over 9 bases. CDR3 size: 16 residues. Losses at the gene ends were 1 base for V and 1 base for J; bases not matched to a gene: 5. Germline V gives CDR1 MGHRA, CDR2 YSYEKL. The CDR3 region has the DNA TGCGCCAGCAGCCAAGCCCAGGCGGGGGGGTCCTACGAGCAGTACTTC. It translates to CASSQAQAGGSYEQYF.

V is TRBV5-1 and J is TRBJ1-5, with a tentative D call TRBD1 (5 bases). Per germline, CDR1 SGHRS and CDR2 YFSETQ. Trimming took 2 bases from V and 3 from J, leaving 15 bases between them. CDR3 length equals 16 residues. CDR3 protein: CASSFGGGGDNQPQHF. The CDR3 DNA reads as TGCGCCAGCAGCTTCGGTGGGGGAGGCGACAATCAGCCCCAGCATTTT.

The genes are TRBV7-2 and TRBJ1-1, with TRBD1 matching 8 bases. CDR3 size: 16 residues. The V gene end was trimmed by 5 bases and the J gene end by 0 bases; junction bases not matched to a gene: 8. In germline, CDR1 is SGHTA, CDR2 FQGNSA. The CDR3 protein is CASSNRQGWMNTEAFF. The DNA of the CDR3 is TGTGCCAGCAGCAATAGACAGGGGTGGATGAACACTGAAGCTTTCTTT.

The chain joins TRBV6-5 to TRBJ1-2; 7 bases are shared with TRBD1. CDR1 and CDR2 (germline): MNHEY, SVGAGI. The CDR3 runs to 14 residues. The trim removed 2 bases at V and 6 bases at J, leaving 6 bases unmatched. CDR3 coding DNA: TGTGCCAGCAGTTACCGGGACAGCGTTAATGGCTACACCTTC. Its protein product is CASSYRDSVNGYTF.

This chain connects TRBV2 to TRBJ1-2, with 8 bases fitting TRBD1. Per germline, CDR1 SNHLY and CDR2 FYNNEI. With V trimmed by 5 bases and J by 5 bases, 7 bases remained unmatched. This CDR3 has 14 residues. The CDR3 DNA reads as TGTGCCAGCAGTTCGACAGGGGAATCTTATGGCTACACCTTC. It specifies CASSSTGESYGYTF.

In DNA, the CDR3 is TGCGCCAGCAGCCTTGGGACACAGAACACCGGGGAGCTGTTTTTT. This encodes CASSLGTQNTGELFF. The chain links TRBV4-3 to TRBJ2-2, with D possibly TRBD1 on 6 matching bases. The CDR3 totals 15 residues. Deletions cut 4 bases from V and 1 base from J, with 10 bases between. The germline gives CDR1 LGHNA, CDR2 YSLEER.

The chain combines TRBV10-3 with TRBJ1-2; 7 positions agree with TRBD1. The CDR3 consists of 15 residues. Germline V lookup: CDR1 ENHRY, CDR2 SYGVKD. V lost 1 base and J lost 6; bases outside the gene matches: 8. CDR3 coding DNA: TGTGCCATCAGTGAGTATACAGGGGAAGTAAATGGCTACACCTTC. As protein: CAISEYTGEVNGYTF.

The chain combines TRBV7-9 with TRBJ2-6, with a tentative D call TRBD1 (5 bases). The CDR3 is made up of 16 amino acids. V lost 5 bases and J 4 bases, leaving 15 bases between the germline ends. Germline assignment: CDR1 SEHNR and CDR2 FQNEAQ (reference sequence). Here the CDR3 reads CASSPETVAGANVLTF. In DNA, the CDR3 is TGTGCCAGCAGCCCCGAGACAGTGGCCGGGGCCAACGTCCTGACTTTC.

V is TRBV18 and J is TRBJ1-5; 10 bases map to TRBD1. Germline-derived CDR1 and CDR2 are KGHSH and LQKENI. V lost 5 bases to trimming and J lost 7 bases; unmatched junction nucleotides: 5. The CDR3 has 14 residues. The CDR3 DNA sequence: TGTGCCAGCTCATCGACAGGGGGCTGGCAGCCCCAGCATTTT. Its protein is CASSSTGGWQPQHF.

This clone showed up just once. CDR3 nucleotides: TGTGCCAGCAGTGAACTGGGGGCGAACTATGGCTACACCTTC. It specifies CASSELGANYGYTF. The chain joins TRBV6-1 to TRBJ1-2, with D possibly being TRBD1 (6 bases). Per the germline V gene, CDR1 is MNHNS and CDR2 is SASEGT. Trimming removed 2 bases from V and 2 bases from J, with 9 bases in between. This CDR3 is 14 amino acids long.

The count of this clone is one. This chain joins TRBV27 and TRBJ1-5, with 7 bases lining up with TRBD1. CDR1 and CDR2 from the germline V gene are MNHEY and SMNVEV (reference sequence). J was trimmed by 4 bases and V by 8 bases; bases with no gene match: 8. The CDR3 is 14 amino acids. This CDR3 reads CASGRQGFNQPQHF. CDR3 bases: TGTGCCAGCGGCCGACAGGGATTTAATCAGCCCCAGCATTTT.

V and J are TRBV9 and TRBJ2-3; 11 bases are shared with TRBD2. The CDR3 loop spans 16 amino acids. J was trimmed by 5 bases and V by 5 bases; bases with no gene match: 10. Germline V gene sequence: CDR1 SGDLS, CDR2 YYNGEE. CDR3 in amino acids: CASRNLAGGYVDTQYF. As DNA, the CDR3 is TGTGCCAGCAGGAATCTAGCGGGGGGTTATGTAGATACGCAGTATTTT. The whole variable domain, remainder taken from reference TRBV9 and TRBJ2-3, is DSGVTQTPKHLITATGQRVTLRCSPRSGDLSVYWYQQSLDQGLQFLIQYYNGEERAKGNILERFSAQQFPDLHSELNLSSLELGDSALYFCASRNLAGGYVDTQYFGPGTRLTVL.

The chain couples TRBV2 to TRBJ2-7, with 11 bases fitting TRBD2. The ends lost 3 bases at V and 12 bases at J; junction bases unmatched: 10. Germline-derived CDR1 and CDR2 are SNHLY and FYNNEI. This CDR3 spans 14 amino acids. The CDR3 DNA is TGTGCCAGCAGTGAGACTAGCGGGACCTCCAAGGCGTACTTC. Encoded protein: CASSETSGTSKAYF. Filled out from reference TRBV2 and TRBJ2-7, the complete variable domain reads EPEVTQTPSHQVTQMGQEVILRCVPISNHLYFYWYRQILGQKVEFLVSFYNNEISEKSEIFDDQFSVERPDGSNFTLKIRSTKLEDSAMYFCASSETSGTSKAYFGPGTRLTVT.

The chain is built from TRBV5-1 and TRBJ1-1, with a weak D call TRBD1 (5 bases). Germline CDR1 reads SGHRS; CDR2 reads YFSETQ. V gave up 3 bases and J gave up 1 base, with 13 bases separating them. The CDR3 contains 15 residues. The CDR3 nucleotides read TGCGCCAGCAGCTCGGGGGACCTTCCGAACACTGAAGCTTTCTTT. The encoded protein is CASSSGDLPNTEAFF.

This clone is medium-sized in the sample. The chain is built from TRBV6-4 and TRBJ2-3; 7 nucleotides agree with TRBD2. The CDR3 is 15 amino acids. V dropped 2 bases and J dropped 5; count of bases not matched to a gene: 7. CDR1 and CDR2 from the germline V gene are MRHNA and SNTAGT. The CDR3 is CASSDVGGGLDTQYF. CDR3 in DNA: TGTGCCAGCAGTGACGTTGGCGGGGGTTTAGATACGCAGTATTTT.

J is TRBJ1-5 and V is TRBV7-2; D is possibly TRBD1 (5 bases). The CDR3 runs to 13 residues. With 3 bases removed from V and 4 bases from J, the gap between germline ends came to 7 bases. Looked up from germline, CDR1 is SGHTA and CDR2 is FQGNSA. CDR3 in amino acids: CASSFDSNQPQHF. Written as DNA, the CDR3 is TGTGCCAGCAGCTTTGACAGTAATCAGCCCCAGCATTTT.

This chain joins TRBV11-3 and TRBJ1-2, with D tentatively TRBD1 (5 bases). CDR1 SGHNT and CDR2 YENEEA come from the germline V gene. The CDR3 covers 13 residues. V was clipped by 5 bases and J by 8 bases, with 15 bases between them. The CDR3, as DNA: TGTGCCAGCAGCGGCGGGACGGCGGGGGGCTACACCTTC. Translated: CASSGGTAGGYTF.

CDR3 sequence reads: CASSELRGYSGNTIYF. The CDR3 bases are TGTGCCAGCAGTGAGCTCAGGGGCTACTCTGGAAACACCATATATTTT. V usage is TRBV25-1 and J usage is TRBJ1-3; D is perhaps TRBD1 (6 bases). This CDR3 is 16 amino acids long. Germline V gene sequence: CDR1 MGHDK, CDR2 SYGVNS. V lost 3 bases to trimming and J lost 0 bases, with 12 bases between them.

This clone was seen once. The chain carries TRBV2 and TRBJ2-5, with a possible D match to TRBD1 (6 bases). V was shortened by 2 bases and J by 2 bases, with 12 bases between the two germline ends. The CDR3 has 15 amino acids. The germline V gene has CDR1 SNHLY and CDR2 FYNNEI. The CDR3 DNA is TGTGCCAGCAGTGAATGGAATAGGGGGCAAGAGACCCAGTACTTC. Translation: CASSEWNRGQETQYF.